This T cell receptor beta chain was captured by sequencing in a study of vaccination effects on CD4 cells after COVID-19. Repertoires were generated with immunoSEQ multiplex PCR, while TCRdb's copy carries only in-frame clones and drops some. The sample carries roughly 30,000 clones, around 78% recorded once. For this clone: Its antigen is as yet unknown.

After expansion with viral peptide pools in the ViraFEST assay, antigen-specific CD4+ T cells were sequenced. A 10-day culture period preceded the isolation of CD4+ T cells. Vaccine recipients had no previous SARS-CoV-2 infection; their nucleocapsid antibodies were negative. Findings and caveats of the study: Clones arising from infection and from vaccination showed marked clonal contraction late after vaccination.

This receptor was identified in a human donor who received a COVID-19 vaccine. The material sequenced was CD4+ T cells from PBMCs cultured with HCoV-OC43 spike peptides, taken before COVID-19 vaccination. Indicated subset: HCoV-OC43 spike overlapping peptide pool stimulation.

This CDR3 is CASSVIGQGADTQYF. The DNA of the CDR3 is TGCGCCAGCAGTGTTATAGGACAGGGAGCAGATACGCAGTATTTT. This chain connects TRBV4-1 to TRBJ2-3; 8 nucleotides match TRBD1. This CDR3 is 15 amino acids long. The trim removed 6 bases at V and 4 bases at J, leaving 9 bases unmatched. The germline gives CDR1 MGHRA, CDR2 YSYEKL.